The subject of this entry is one T cell receptor beta chain. The record originates from a study of blood T cell repertoires in COVID-19. The CDR3 runs 13 residues. V shed 6 bases, J shed 8 bases, and the junction held 7 bases outside the gene matches. Germline CDR1 is WNHNN and CDR2 is SYGVQD (reference sequence). Recruits, aged 18 to 89 years, lived in 24 US areas. Recovered status in Cohort 3 required two negative PCRs, clearance, or symptom resolution. Original processing methods: From reference gene primer amplification, estimates of nucleated cell counts were derived. Generated by immunoSEQ multiplex PCR, the TCRdb table keeps only in-frame clones and is missing some. V, J and clone size are those of that table, while D and trimming were read from the DNA. This table has around 310,000 clones, 75% to 90% appearing once.

Material: PBMCs or T cells enriched from blood (not recorded which). This TCR was sampled from a man aged 25 to 40 who had recovered from COVID-19. This chain joins TRBV10-1 and TRBJ1-1, with 9 positions matching TRBD1. This CDR3 is CASRATGGPEAFF. In DNA form, the CDR3 reads TGCGCCAGCAGAGCTACAGGGGGCCCCGAAGCTTTCTTT.